Listed below are T cell receptor beta chains from one sample, sequenced in a study of liver allograft versus peripheral blood T cells. A single record per CDR3 protein comes from TCRdb applying MiXCR to the reads. The table lists thousands of distinct CDR3 sequences, about a sixth of them singletons. These TCRs come from a human patient who had a liver transplant. Some T cells may have come from the graft donor. CDR3s include the opening cysteine and the closing phenylalanine or tryptophan. The D gene is left open where the match is weak. The size of a clone is reported for some rows only, either as once, few or many, or as a class for expanded clones.

clone_size j_call v_call d_call cdr3_aa cdr3_nt
medium-sized TRBJ2-1 TRBV6-6 TRBD1 CASSYALYKGQGGWNEQFF TGTGCCAGCAGTTACGCGCTATACAAAGGACAGGGGGGATGGAATGAGCAGTTCTTC
few TRBJ1-1 TRBV27 TRBD1 CASRRQGDTEAFF TGTGCCAGCAGACGACAGGGAGACACTGAAGCTTTCTTT
medium-sized TRBJ1-5 TRBV12-3/TRBV12-4 . CASSLTGPDQPQHF TGTGCCAGCAGTTTAACAGGACCCGATCAGCCCCAGCATTTT
many TRBJ2-3 TRBV20-1 TRBD1 CSARKRTGRIRDTQYF TGCAGTGCTAGAAAGCGGACAGGGAGAATCAGGGATACGCAGTATTTT
medium-sized TRBJ2-2 TRBV12-3/TRBV12-4 . CASSLVPFTNTGELFF TGTGCCAGCAGCTTAGTCCCTTTCACGAACACCGGGGAGCTGTTTTTT
many TRBJ2-1 TRBV10-2 . CASSESRTGGVYNEQFF TGCGCCAGCAGTGAGTCGAGGACGGGCGGGGTCTACAATGAGCAGTTCTTC
medium-sized TRBJ1-2 TRBV20-1 TRBD1 CSARIQGASGYTF TGCAGTGCTAGGATTCAGGGGGCGAGTGGCTACACCTTC
medium-sized TRBJ2-1 TRBV14 . CASSPVLVFNEQFF TGTGCCAGCAGCCCGGTTCTAGTTTTCAATGAGCAGTTCTTC
medium-sized TRBJ2-1 TRBV6-1 . CASSDSWDFGSYNEQFF TGTGCCAGCAGTGACTCATGGGACTTCGGGTCCTACAATGAGCAGTTCTTC
medium-sized TRBJ1-4 TRBV5-5 . CASSLFGSPNEKLFF TGTGCCAGCAGCTTATTCGGGTCTCCTAATGAAAAACTGTTTTTT
medium-sized TRBJ1-6 TRBV6-2/TRBV6-3 . CASKDEGNSPLHF TGTGCCAGCAAGGACGAGGGAAATTCACCCCTCCACTTT
medium-sized TRBJ1-4 TRBV19 . CASSIDSRGEKLFF TGTGCCAGTAGTATAGATTCGAGAGGGGAAAAACTGTTTTTT
many TRBJ1-2 TRBV12-3/TRBV12-4 TRBD1 CASSLRGPDRGNGYTF TGTGCCAGCAGTTTAAGGGGTCCGGACAGGGGAAATGGCTACACCTTC
few TRBJ1-1 TRBV6-1 . CASVLSQMNTEAFF TGTGCCAGCGTCTTGAGTCAGATGAACACTGAAGCTTTCTTT
medium-sized TRBJ2-1 TRBV9 TRBD2 CASSQSGSPYNEQFF TGTGCCAGCAGCCAGAGCGGGAGCCCCTACAATGAGCAGTTCTTC
many TRBJ2-1 TRBV10-1 TRBD2 CANAAGGPHEQFF TGCGCCAACGCGGCGGGGGGGCCACATGAGCAGTTCTTC
medium-sized TRBJ2-1 TRBV13 . CASSLGRKAYNEQFF TGTGCCAGCAGCTTAGGCCGGAAAGCCTACAATGAGCAGTTCTTC
few TRBJ2-2 TRBV7-9 TRBD2 CASSLEAGAGGELFF TGTGCCAGCAGCTTAGAAGCGGGAGCAGGCGGGGAGCTGTTTTTT
medium-sized TRBJ2-2 TRBV5-6 . CASSFLDRTPGELFF TGTGCCAGCAGCTTCCTTGACAGGACCCCCGGGGAGCTGTTTTTT
medium-sized TRBJ2-1 TRBV24-1 . CATSAVGGGGREQFF TGTGCCACCAGTGCCGTGGGGGGGGGCGGCCGTGAGCAGTTCTTC
medium-sized TRBJ2-2 TRBV5-6 . CASSRGITLGLGELFF TGTGCCAGCAGCCGGGGCATTACCCTTGGGTTAGGGGAGCTGTTTTTT
medium-sized TRBJ1-5 TRBV6-2/TRBV6-3 . CASSYSGVQPQHF TGTGCCAGCAGTTACTCCGGGGTTCAGCCCCAGCATTTT
medium-sized TRBJ2-7 TRBV6-2/TRBV6-3 TRBD2 CASGRGLSSYEQYF TGTGCCAGTGGGAGGGGACTTAGCTCCTACGAGCAGTACTTC
. TRBJ2-7 TRBV9 . CASSATGYGPYEQYF TGTGCCAGCAGCGCCACAGGGTACGGCCCCTACGAGCAGTACTTC
. TRBJ2-3 TRBV20-1 TRBD2 CSGASGSTDTQYF TGCAGTGGTGCCAGCGGGAGTACAGATACGCAGTATTTT